The 27 T cell receptor beta chains given below trace back to one sample, sequenced in a study of T cell clonality in common variable immunodeficiency. TCRdb's table, derived via immunoSEQ multiplex PCR, lists solely in-frame clones and lacks some. The repertoire has approximately 17,000 clones, none seen only once; the ten largest take around 15%. Overall study results and limits: In common variable immunodeficiency, TCR beta chains reportedly carried fewer deletions and N-nucleotide insertions.

Antigens of these TCRs are unknown. Material: peripheral blood mononuclear cells. The receptors derive from a human donor with common variable immunodeficiency.

This clone was recorded at least ten times. The DNA ends 3 residues before the CDR3 does, and the rest of the CDR3 is filled in from the germline J gene. V usage is TRBV7-9 and J usage is TRBJ1-2; 7 nucleotides align to TRBD1. V gave up 7 bases and J gave up 4 bases; unmatched junction bases: 9. The length of the CDR3 is 14 residues. Looked up from germline, CDR1 is SEHNR and CDR2 is FQNEAQ (reference sequence). The CDR3 bases that were read are TGTGCCAGCACCAAACAGGGGTCGGGCTATGGC. This sequence encodes CASTKQGSGYG. The whole CDR3 is CASTKQGSGYGYTF.

This clone was picked up a small number of times. The missing CDR3 end, 3 residues past where the read stops, is filled in from the germline J gene. This chain joins TRBV18 and TRBJ1-2; 10 bases map to TRBD1. The germline V gene encodes CDR1 KGHSH and CDR2 LQKENI. The CDR3 spans 17 residues. The trim removed 0 bases at V and 4 bases at J, leaving 8 bases unmatched. Partial CDR3 DNA: TGTGCCAGCTCACCACCGCTGGGACAGGGGACTTTCTATGGC. This codes for CASSPPLGQGTFYG. The entire CDR3 is CASSPPLGQGTFYGYTF.

This clone was counted many times. The CDR3 end lies 3 residues beyond the end of the read and is filled in from the germline J gene. The chain joins TRBV7-2 to TRBJ1-6; no firm D call. The V gene's germline CDR1 is SGHTA and CDR2 FQGNSA. V dropped 5 bases and J dropped 10 bases, with 9 bases sitting between them. The CDR3 consists of 12 residues. The DNA read from the CDR3 is TGTGCCAGCAGCCCGGTCGGGTCACCC. Its protein product is CASSPVGSP. The whole CDR3 sequence reads CASSPVGSPLHF.

This clone showed up many times. The read falls 3 residues short of the CDR3 end, and the missing part is taken from the germline J gene. This sequence joins TRBV4-1 and TRBJ2-7; 12 positions agree with TRBD2. This CDR3 has 15 amino acids. With 5 bases clipped from V and 6 bases from J, the junction kept 8 bases outside the gene matches. Germline V gene sequence: CDR1 MGHRA, CDR2 YSYEKL. CDR3 DNA, as far as it was read: TGCGCCAGCAGCGACGGACTAGCGGGAATCGGCGAG. As protein: CASSDGLAGIGE. The CDR3 reads in full as CASSDGLAGIGEQYF.

This clone showed up just a few times. The DNA read from the CDR3 is TGTGCCAGCAGATGGACAGGGGGCTCCTACGAG. Its translation is CASRWTGGSYE. The whole CDR3 protein is CASRWTGGSYEQYF. V and J are TRBV6-2 or TRBV6-3 and TRBJ2-7; 10 nucleotides agree with TRBD1. Read coverage stops 3 residues before the CDR3 terminus; the germline J gene supplies the remainder. Germline V lookup: CDR1 MNHEY, CDR2 SVGEGT. The CDR3 runs 14 residues. J lost 0 bases, V lost 6 bases, and 2 bases had no gene match.

About this clone: The read comes to an end 3 residues before the CDR3 does, leaving the germline J gene to fill in the end. This chain connects TRBV6-2 or TRBV6-3 to TRBJ2-7, with TRBD2 matching 13 bases. The CDR3 covers 15 residues. Germline V gene lookup returns CDR1 MNHEY and CDR2 SVGEGT. V lost 6 bases and J lost 6; bases outside the gene matches: 8. CDR3 amino acids: CASRTSGRASGEQYF. The CDR3 bases that were read are TGTGCCAGCAGAACTAGCGGGAGGGCCTCAGGCGAG.

This clone was counted ten times or more. The sequence runs out 3 residues before the end of the CDR3; the remainder is reconstructed from the germline J gene. V is TRBV12-3 or TRBV12-4 and J is TRBJ2-1, with TRBD2 matching 10 bases. The CDR3 is 15 amino acids. The junction had 7 bases not matched to a gene; V was cut back by 7 bases and J by 4 bases. The CDR3 DNA, read in part, is TGTGCCAGCAACCCCCCAGCGGGAGGGTACAATGAG. Translating gives CASNPPAGGYNE. The full CDR3 sequence reads CASNPPAGGYNEQFF.

This clone was seen at least ten times. The sequence runs out 3 residues before the end of the CDR3; the remainder is reconstructed from the germline J gene. The rearrangement joins TRBV18 to TRBJ1-5, with TRBD1 matching 7 bases. The length of the CDR3 is 14 residues. Unmatched junction bases numbered 5, after V lost 3 bases and J lost 6 bases. Germline V gene lookup returns CDR1 KGHSH and CDR2 LQKENI. The CDR3 DNA, read in part, is TGTGCCAGCTCACCGACAGGGTCGGGTCAGCCC. This gives the protein CASSPTGSGQP. The whole CDR3 sequence is CASSPTGSGQPQHF.

This clone has at least ten counts. Coverage ceases 3 residues before the CDR3 finishes, and the germline J gene fills in the end. V is TRBV5-1 and J is TRBJ2-6, with 10 bases matching TRBD2. The CDR3 extends over 20 amino acids. J was trimmed by 2 bases and V by 1 base; bases with no gene match: 12. Germline V gene lookup returns CDR1 SGHRS and CDR2 YFSETQ. Partial CDR3 DNA: TGCGCCAGCAGCTTGTCCCTCCGGGCACTAGCGGGGACTGGGGCCAACGTC. It is translated as CASSLSLRALAGTGANV. In full, the CDR3 is CASSLSLRALAGTGANVLTF.

Of note for this clone: The read comes to an end 3 residues before the CDR3 does, leaving the germline J gene to fill in the end. The J gene is TRBJ2-3, the V gene TRBV7-2; D might be TRBD1 (6 bases). Germline V gene sequence: CDR1 SGHTA, CDR2 FQGNSA. V gave up 9 bases and J gave up 5 bases, with 18 bases separating them. There are 14 residues in the CDR3. CDR3 amino acids: CASQRPLGGDTQYF. The CDR3 DNA, read in part, is TGTGCCAGTCAGCGGCCCTTAGGGGGAGATACG.

Remarks on this clone: Read data end 3 residues before the CDR3 end; the end is taken from the germline J gene. The V call is TRBV7-9, the J call TRBJ1-4, with D tentatively TRBD1 (6 bases). This CDR3 has 14 residues. The V end was cut by 3 bases, the J end by 4 bases, with 9 bases between. In germline, CDR1 is SEHNR, CDR2 FQNEAQ (reference sequence). CDR3: CASSLGHVNEKLFF. The CDR3 bases that were read are TGTGCCAGCAGCTTGGGACACGTTAATGAAAAA.

This clone came up a few times. The CDR3 goes on 3 residues after the read ends, and that part is filled in from the germline J gene. The rearrangement uses TRBV19 and TRBJ2-6, with D uncertain. Germline loops: CDR1 LNHDA, CDR2 SQIVND (reference sequence). The CDR3 has 14 residues. V shed 6 bases and J shed 0 bases, with 6 bases lying between them. This chain's CDR3 is CASSPGSGANVLTF. CDR3 DNA, as far as it was read: TGTGCCAGTAGCCCGGGCTCTGGGGCCAACGTC.

Comments on this clone: The read finishes 3 residues shy of the CDR3 end, and the germline J gene is used to complete it. This chain joins TRBV18 and TRBJ2-3; a possible D gene is TRBD2 (7 bases). CDR1 is KGHSH and CDR2 is LQKENI in the germline V gene. The CDR3 is 17 amino acids. Between the trimmed V and J ends, which lost 3 bases and 3 bases, there was a span of 19 bases. CDR3 DNA, as far as it was read: TGTGCCAGCTCACCCGCTCTCGTGGGGGGGCAAACAGATACG. This encodes CASSPALVGGQTDT. The CDR3 in full is CASSPALVGGQTDTQYF.

Regarding this clone: The read falls 3 residues short of the CDR3 end, and the missing part is taken from the germline J gene. V usage is TRBV2 and J usage is TRBJ1-4; no definite D call. The CDR3 extends over 13 amino acids. Germline V gene data show CDR1 as SNHLY and CDR2 as FYNNEI. The V and J ends lost 8 bases and 7 bases respectively, with 14 bases between them. The CDR3 here is CASLVAYPEKLFF. Partial CDR3 DNA: TGTGCCAGCCTCGTAGCGTATCCTGAAAAA.

The chain's CDR3 is CASSLDPSGTDTQYF. CDR3 DNA (partial): TGTGCCAGCAGCTTAGATCCTAGCGGCACAGATACG. The V gene is TRBV7-6, the J gene TRBJ2-3; perhaps TRBD2 as D (6 bases). The CDR3 is cut off 3 residues early in the read; its end comes from the germline J gene. Trimming shortened V by 1 base and J by 1 base, and 9 bases separated the two germline ends. The CDR3 covers 15 residues. Germline loops: CDR1 SGHVS, CDR2 FNYEAQ.

This clone was seen ten or more times. Sequencing ends 3 residues short of the CDR3 end; the germline J gene provides the rest. V and J are TRBV18 and TRBJ2-1; weak D call: TRBD1 (5 bases). The CDR3 covers 13 residues. V shed 6 bases and J shed 3 bases, with 9 bases lying between them. The germline gives CDR1 KGHSH, CDR2 LQKENI. The CDR3 spells CASSPQGYNEQFF. The CDR3 bases that were read are TGTGCCAGCTCCCCCCAGGGCTACAATGAG.

This clone appeared many times. The missing CDR3 end, 3 residues past where the read stops, is filled in from the germline J gene. The chain has TRBV2 and TRBJ1-1; 8 bases align to TRBD1. Germline CDR1 and CDR2: SNHLY and FYNNEI. The CDR3 consists of 14 residues. With 7 bases clipped from V and 0 bases from J, the junction kept 4 bases outside the gene matches. The covered CDR3 bases are TGTGCCAGCACTGGCAGGGGGCTGAACACTGAA. Translated, it gives CASTGRGLNTE. The entire CDR3 reads CASTGRGLNTEAFF.

In the case of this clone: Read data end 3 residues before the CDR3 end; the end is taken from the germline J gene. The V call is TRBV20-1, the J call TRBJ2-5; D unresolved. This CDR3 is built from 12 residues. CDR1 and CDR2 (germline): DFQATT, SNEGSKA (reference sequence). V dropped 1 base and J dropped 3 bases, with 6 bases sitting between them. CDR3 residues: CSARVAKETQYF. The CDR3 DNA, read in part, is TGCAGTGCTAGAGTAGCCAAAGAGACC.

This clone was observed many times. The CDR3 goes on 3 residues after the read ends, and that part is filled in from the germline J gene. The chain has TRBV7-3 and TRBJ2-1; D is perhaps TRBD2 (5 bases). CDR1 SGHTA and CDR2 FQGTGA come from the germline V gene. The ends were cut back, 5 bases at V and 1 base at J, with 15 bases in the middle. The CDR3 is 16 amino acids. Incomplete CDR3 DNA: TGTGCCAGCAGCCCCCGACTAAGCGGATCCTACAATGAG. Its translation: CASSPRLSGSYNE. The full CDR3 is CASSPRLSGSYNEQFF.

This clone was seen ten or more times. Read coverage stops 3 residues before the CDR3 terminus; the germline J gene supplies the remainder. The J gene is TRBJ2-1, the V gene TRBV7-8; weak D call: TRBD2 (7 bases). The V end lost 4 bases, the J end lost 2 bases, and 15 bases lay between the germline ends. The germline CDR1 and CDR2 sequences are SGHVS and FQNEAQ. The CDR3 length is 16 residues. CDR3: CASSSTGGRTYNEQFF. CDR3 bases read: TGTGCCAGCAGCTCGACGGGGGGCAGGACCTACAATGAG. The full variable domain, in which reference TRBV7-8 and TRBJ2-1 provide the parts outside the CDR3, is GAGVSQSPRYKVAKRGQDVALRCDPISGHVSLFWYQQALGQGPEFLTYFQNEAQLDKSGLPSDRFFAERPEGSVSTLKIQRTQQEDSAVYLCASSSTGGRTYNEQFFGPGTRLTVL.

By share, this clone counts as medium-sized. Read data end 3 residues before the CDR3 end; the end is taken from the germline J gene. The rearrangement joins TRBV6-2 or TRBV6-3 to TRBJ2-7; 7 bases line up with TRBD1. The CDR3 has 13 residues. V gave up 7 bases and J gave up 5 bases; unmatched junction bases: 8. CDR1 and CDR2 (germline): MNHEY, SVGEGT. This CDR3 reads CASTMDRWDEQYF. The CDR3 bases that were read are TGTGCCAGCACCATGGACAGGTGGGACGAG.

As regards this clone: The read is 3 residues too short to cover the CDR3 end, so that end is filled in from the germline J gene. The chain employs TRBV2 and TRBJ2-5; 11 bases match TRBD2. The CDR3 spans 15 residues. Germline loops: CDR1 SNHLY, CDR2 FYNNEI. The V gene end was trimmed by 3 bases and the J gene end by 2 bases; junction bases not matched to a gene: 2. CDR3 DNA (partial): TGTGCCAGCAGTGACGTAGCGGGGGGGCAAGAGACC. It is translated as CASSDVAGGQET. The full CDR3 reads CASSDVAGGQETQYF.

The sequenced part of the CDR3 DNA is TGCGCCAGCAGCTACGGGGACACTGAA. Translating it yields CASSYGDTE. The entire CDR3 protein reads CASSYGDTEAFF. The rearrangement joins TRBV5-1 to TRBJ1-1; the D is unclear. Read coverage stops 3 residues before the CDR3 terminus; the germline J gene supplies the remainder. From germline, CDR1 is SGHRS and CDR2 YFSETQ. V lost 3 bases and J lost 3, with 6 bases in between. The CDR3 sequence is 12 residues long.

About this clone itself: Read sequence stops 3 residues before the CDR3 end, and the germline J gene provides the missing end. The genes are TRBV5-4 and TRBJ2-5, with 7 bases aligning to TRBD2. The CDR3 extends over 15 amino acids. The germline gives CDR1 SGHNT, CDR2 YYREEE (reference sequence). With V trimmed by 4 bases and J by 5 bases, 11 bases remained unmatched. Incomplete CDR3 DNA: TGTGCCAGCAGCCTGCCGGGACTACAACTCGAGACC. Its protein product is CASSLPGLQLET. The full-length CDR3 reads as CASSLPGLQLETQYF.

This clone was observed a few times. Coverage ceases 3 residues before the CDR3 finishes, and the germline J gene fills in the end. The genes are TRBV7-9 and TRBJ1-1; D is undetermined. This CDR3 spans 15 amino acids. The V gene lost 2 bases and the J gene lost 1 base, with 11 bases spanning the gap. Per the germline V gene, CDR1 is SEHNR and CDR2 is FQNEAQ (reference sequence). The covered CDR3 bases are TGTGCCAGCAGCTTACGGTCGGCAGGGAACACTGAA. Its translation is CASSLRSAGNTE. In full, the CDR3 reads CASSLRSAGNTEAFF.

In the case of this clone: The CDR3 goes on 3 residues after the read ends, and that part is filled in from the germline J gene. The V and J genes are TRBV18 and TRBJ2-4; 10 bases align to TRBD2. The germline V gene has CDR1 KGHSH and CDR2 LQKENI. V lost 0 bases to trimming and J lost 6 bases; unmatched junction nucleotides: 5. CDR3 length equals 16 residues. CDR3 bases read: TGTGCCAGCTCACCACCCATAGCGGGGGGCCGAAACATT. Translation gives CASSPPIAGGRNI. The whole CDR3 protein reads CASSPPIAGGRNIQYF.

This clone has just a few counts. The read is 3 residues too short to cover the CDR3 end, so that end is filled in from the germline J gene. The chain carries TRBV2 and TRBJ2-2, with TRBD2 identical over 9 bases. The V segment lost 11 bases and the J segment 5 bases; nucleotides outside the gene matches: 9. The CDR3 runs to 14 residues. Germline CDR1 SNHLY, CDR2 FYNNEI. CDR3 sequence: CAVGSGSSTGELFF. CDR3 bases read: TGTGCCGTGGGTAGCGGGAGTTCGACCGGGGAG.